This TCR beta chain was obtained from a study of blood T cells in healthy people across ages. The study, taken as a whole, reports: Naive T cell percentage strongly correlated with TCR beta diversity.

The trim removed 0 bases at V and 7 bases at J, leaving 2 bases unmatched. There are 15 residues in the CDR3. Germline CDR1 reads LGHNA; CDR2 reads YSLEER. In the case of this clonotype: Its specificity is not known.

Together with a sample-barcoded 5' primer, a J-beta primer mix was included in a second PCR lasting about 7 to 12 cycles. Every molecule of cDNA carried a tag from a template-switch adaptor with 12 random nucleotides. TCRdb re-called the 5' RACE reads with MiXCR, one entry per CDR3 protein. The table has approximately 800,000 distinct CDR3 sequences, around 36% seen once. The genes are TRBV4-3 and TRBJ2-4; 11 bases agree with TRBD1. The receptor was isolated from a man between 18 and 35 years old in good health. Sequencing input: blood. The DNA for the CDR3 is TGCGCCAGCAGCCAAGAGAGGGACAGGGGGAACATTCAGTACTTC. This translates into CASSQERDRGNIQYF.